This paragraph covers one TCR beta chain sequence. Its antigen is not identified. The data were produced by immunoSEQ multiplex PCR, yet TCRdb's version contains in-frame clones alone and is incomplete. The sample yields under 75,000 clones, 84% seen once. This sample was included in a study of OX40 agonist ivuxolimab in advanced cancers. Germline V gene lookup returns CDR1 SGHTA and CDR2 FQGNSA. V lost 1 base and J 1 base, leaving 14 bases between the germline ends. The CDR3 consists of 17 residues. Regarding the study as a whole: By week 6 at 0.1 to 3.0 mg/kg, blood CD4+ and CD8+ T cells had expanded clonally.

The specimen comprised CD4+ or CD8+ T cells sorted from blood, sampled in a trial of the OX40 agonist ivuxolimab. This rearrangement joins TRBV7-2 to TRBJ1-5; no clear D gene. The clonotype comes from an adult with an advanced solid tumor such as melanoma, head and neck, liver or kidney cancer. This chain's CDR3 is CASSLDGSARSNQPQHF. The CDR3 region has the DNA TGTGCCAGCAGCTTAGATGGTAGCGCACGGAGCAATCAGCCCCAGCATTTT.